Reported below is one TCR beta chain. What antigen it recognizes has not been identified. The sample holds no much larger clone one base away, and base qualities are not on file. This record comes from a study of blood T cell repertoires in COVID-19 (TCRdb year 2020). As for the study more broadly: The collaborator samples originated in the United States, Italy and Spain and spanned the acute and convalescent phases of COVID-19. The prospective study material was composed of cDNA or gDNA derived from T cells, B-cell-depleted T cells, or PBMCs. The dataset comprised deeply sampled blood TCRbeta repertoires from subjects exposed to, actively infected with, or recovered from COVID-19. The repertoires were released in a freely available public database meant as a resource for research on the immune response to SARS-CoV-2. The samples were drawn from the first 160 participants of the ongoing ImmuneRACE study and from 950 to 1,500 subjects provided by 6 global collaborators. Sample metadata almost always included a de-identified subject ID, COVID-19 status, age in years and sex. HLA class I and class II types, where available, came from metadata supplied by the sample provider rather than from assay-based typing.

TCRbeta CDR3 regions were amplified from genomic DNA by means of the immunoSEQ Assay, a bias-controlled multiplex PCR. Concerning the study's data processing: The number of nucleated cells in each sample was estimated by amplification of reference gene primers within the assay. Sequence reads were collapsed and filtered to measure the absolute abundance of every unique TCRbeta CDR3 rearrangement. For each sample, productive Simpson clonality was calculated by taking the square root of Simpson's diversity index across productive rearrangements. The table comes from immuneACCESS by way of TCRdb, which keeps in-frame sequences with V and J called. Part of the clones is missing from these tables; in studies checked, under half for an unresolved V gene and the rest for unknown reasons. V and J calls and clone size are given by that table; D and trimming were obtained from the DNA. The sample has around 700,000 clones on record, about 87% of them singletons. The ten most abundant clones make up roughly 0.25% of the sample.

The paper as a whole reports these results and caveats: The quantity of clinical and demographic metadata differed by source and by participant and was supplied without curation.

Collaborating institutions collected whole blood in K2EDTA tubes following their own protocols. For TCRbeta analysis, collaborators shipped samples in one of three forms: frozen whole blood, isolated PBMCs, or DNA extracted from either of those sample types. The germline V gene gives CDR1 as ENHRY and CDR2 as SYGVKD. Counted from cysteine to phenylalanine, this CDR3 has 14 amino acids. The sequence is cut down to CDR3 DNA, 42 bases in frame from base 1. Germline trimming amounts to 6 bases on V and 6 bases on J, with 7 as the count of junction bases outside the gene matches. The TCR originated in a woman aged 18-29 years with acute or convalescent COVID-19. The sample taken for sequencing was peripheral blood. The receptor chain draws on TRBV10-3 and TRBJ2-2, with TRBD1 identical over 7 junction bases. CDR3 loop: CAISPRGWAGELFF. The DNA sequence is given as TGTGCCATCAGCCCCAGGGGGTGGGCCGGGGAGCTGTTTTTT.